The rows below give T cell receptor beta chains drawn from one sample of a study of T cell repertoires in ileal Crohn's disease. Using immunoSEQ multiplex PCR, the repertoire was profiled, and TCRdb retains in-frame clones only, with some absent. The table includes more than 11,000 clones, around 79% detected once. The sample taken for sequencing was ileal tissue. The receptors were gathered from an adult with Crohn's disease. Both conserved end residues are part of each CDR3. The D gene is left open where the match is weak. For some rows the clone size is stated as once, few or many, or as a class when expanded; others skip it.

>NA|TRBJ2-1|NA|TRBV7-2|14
CASSPNRGGYEQFF
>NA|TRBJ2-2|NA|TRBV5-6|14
CASSLRDSTGELFF
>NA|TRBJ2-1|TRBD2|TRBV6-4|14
CASSEGGGATEQFF
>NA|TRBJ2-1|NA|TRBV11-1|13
CASSRLGGAQQFF
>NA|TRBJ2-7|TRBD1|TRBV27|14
CASSGRDRGYEQYF
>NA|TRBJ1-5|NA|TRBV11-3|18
CASSSPKKQGYSNQPQHF
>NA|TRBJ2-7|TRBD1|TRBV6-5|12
CASWDRVYEQYF
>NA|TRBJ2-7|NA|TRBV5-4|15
CASSLDRENSYEQYF
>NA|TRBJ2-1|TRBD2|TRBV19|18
CASSTGLAGGLSYNEQFF
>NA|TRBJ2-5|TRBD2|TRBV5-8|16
CASSYGGTSGEETQYF
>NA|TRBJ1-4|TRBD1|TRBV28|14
CASSTQGANEKLFF
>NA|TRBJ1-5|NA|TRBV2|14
CASRVREGNQPQHF
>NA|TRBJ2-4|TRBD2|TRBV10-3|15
CAISGTSGVKNIQYF
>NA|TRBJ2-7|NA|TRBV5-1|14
CASSLAHGAYEQYF
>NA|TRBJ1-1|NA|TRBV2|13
CASSEQAYTEAFF
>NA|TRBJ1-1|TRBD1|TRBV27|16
CASSSRQGAPGTEAFF
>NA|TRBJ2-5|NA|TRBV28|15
CASSLRVAPRETQYF
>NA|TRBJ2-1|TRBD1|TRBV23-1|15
CASSQSTGPYNEQFF
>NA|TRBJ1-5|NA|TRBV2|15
CASSERRAGNQPQHF
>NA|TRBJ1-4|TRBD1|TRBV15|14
CATSRPDRAEKLFF
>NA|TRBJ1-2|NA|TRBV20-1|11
CSARAVRGYTF
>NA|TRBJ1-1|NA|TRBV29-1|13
CSVVQGMYTEAFF
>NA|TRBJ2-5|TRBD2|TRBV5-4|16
CASRTSGGAYQETQYF
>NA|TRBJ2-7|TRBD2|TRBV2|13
CASGGDGAVEQYF
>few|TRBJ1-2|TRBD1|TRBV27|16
CASSRGQGAGPDGYTF
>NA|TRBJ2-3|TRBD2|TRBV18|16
CASSPPTSGAADTQYF
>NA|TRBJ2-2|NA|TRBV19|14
CASSARVGTGELFF
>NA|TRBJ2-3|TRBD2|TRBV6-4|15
CASSQGLAGTDTQYF
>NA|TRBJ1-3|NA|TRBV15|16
CATSRAGTPAGNTIYF